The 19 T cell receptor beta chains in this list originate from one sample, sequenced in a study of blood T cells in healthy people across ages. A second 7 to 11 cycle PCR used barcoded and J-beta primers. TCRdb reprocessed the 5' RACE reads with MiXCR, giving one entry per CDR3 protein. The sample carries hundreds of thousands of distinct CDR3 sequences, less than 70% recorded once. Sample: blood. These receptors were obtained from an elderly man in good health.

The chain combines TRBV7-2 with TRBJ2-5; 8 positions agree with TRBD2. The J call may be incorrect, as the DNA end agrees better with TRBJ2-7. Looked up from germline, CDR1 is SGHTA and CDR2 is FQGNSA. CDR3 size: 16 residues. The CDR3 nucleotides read TGTGCCAGCAGCTTAGACCCGACTAGCGTAACCCGCGAGCAGTACTTC. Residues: CASSLDPTSVTREQYF.

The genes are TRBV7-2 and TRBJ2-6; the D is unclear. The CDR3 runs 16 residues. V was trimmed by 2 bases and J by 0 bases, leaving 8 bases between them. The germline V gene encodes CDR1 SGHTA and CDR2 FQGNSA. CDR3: CASSLQPTSGANVLTF. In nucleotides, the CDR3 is TGTGCCAGCAGCTTACAGCCAACCTCTGGGGCCAACGTCCTGACTTTC.

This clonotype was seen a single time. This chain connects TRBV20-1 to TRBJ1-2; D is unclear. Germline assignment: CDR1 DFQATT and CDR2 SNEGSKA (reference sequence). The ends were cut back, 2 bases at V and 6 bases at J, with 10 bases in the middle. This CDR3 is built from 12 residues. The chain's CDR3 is CSARSRGDGYTF. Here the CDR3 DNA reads TGCAGTGCTAGATCGCGCGGCGATGGCTACACCTTC.

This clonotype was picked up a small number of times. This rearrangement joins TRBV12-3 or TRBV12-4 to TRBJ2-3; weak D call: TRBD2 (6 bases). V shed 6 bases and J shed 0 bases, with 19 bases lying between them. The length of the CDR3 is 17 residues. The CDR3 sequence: CASRDAASATSTDTQYF. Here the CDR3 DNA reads TGTGCCAGCAGAGACGCGGCTAGCGCTACCAGCACAGATACGCAGTATTTT.

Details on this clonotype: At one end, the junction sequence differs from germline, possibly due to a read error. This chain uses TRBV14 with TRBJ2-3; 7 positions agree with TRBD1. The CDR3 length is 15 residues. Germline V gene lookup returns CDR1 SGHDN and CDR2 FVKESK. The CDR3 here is CASSQVRGLQDAQYF. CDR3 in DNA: TGTGCCAGCAGCCAAGTGAGGGGGCTGCAAGATGCGCAGTATTTT.

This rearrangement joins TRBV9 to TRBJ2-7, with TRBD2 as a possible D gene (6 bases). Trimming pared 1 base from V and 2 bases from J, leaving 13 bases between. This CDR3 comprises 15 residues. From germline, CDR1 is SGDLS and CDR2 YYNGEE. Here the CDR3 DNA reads TGTGCCAGCAGCGTAAATTGGGGGGTTGCCTACGAGCAGTACTTC. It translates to CASSVNWGVAYEQYF.

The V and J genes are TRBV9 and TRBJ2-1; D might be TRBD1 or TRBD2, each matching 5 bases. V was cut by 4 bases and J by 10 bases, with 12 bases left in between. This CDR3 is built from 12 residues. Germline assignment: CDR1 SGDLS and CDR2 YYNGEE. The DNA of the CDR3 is TGTGCCAGCAGCTCGGGACGATGGGAGCAGTTCTTC. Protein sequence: CASSSGRWEQFF.

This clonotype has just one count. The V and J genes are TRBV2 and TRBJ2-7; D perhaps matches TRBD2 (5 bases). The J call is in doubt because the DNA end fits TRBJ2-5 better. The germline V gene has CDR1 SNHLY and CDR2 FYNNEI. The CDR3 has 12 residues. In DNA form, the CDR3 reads TGTGCCTCCCAGCGGCACTCAGAGACCCAGTACTTC. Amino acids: CASQRHSETQYF.

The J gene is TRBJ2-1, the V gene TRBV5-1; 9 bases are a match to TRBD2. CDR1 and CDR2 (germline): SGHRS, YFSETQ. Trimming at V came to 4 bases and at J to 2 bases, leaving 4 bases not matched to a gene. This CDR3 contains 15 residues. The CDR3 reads CASSRTSATYNEQFF. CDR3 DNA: TGCGCCAGCAGCCGGACTAGCGCGACCTACAATGAGCAGTTCTTC.

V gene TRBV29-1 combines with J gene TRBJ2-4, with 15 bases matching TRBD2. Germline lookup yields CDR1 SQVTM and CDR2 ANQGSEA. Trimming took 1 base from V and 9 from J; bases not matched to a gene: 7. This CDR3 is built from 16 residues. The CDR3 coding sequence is TGCAGCGTTGAAGGCGGGACTAGCGGGAGGTTCGGCATTCAGTACTTC. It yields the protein CSVEGGTSGRFGIQYF.

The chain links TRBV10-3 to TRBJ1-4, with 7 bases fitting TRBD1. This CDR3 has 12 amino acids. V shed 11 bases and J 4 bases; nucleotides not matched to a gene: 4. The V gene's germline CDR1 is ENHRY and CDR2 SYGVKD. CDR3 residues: CASGDSNEKLFF. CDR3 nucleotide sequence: TGTGCCTCTGGGGACAGTAATGAAAAACTGTTTTTT.

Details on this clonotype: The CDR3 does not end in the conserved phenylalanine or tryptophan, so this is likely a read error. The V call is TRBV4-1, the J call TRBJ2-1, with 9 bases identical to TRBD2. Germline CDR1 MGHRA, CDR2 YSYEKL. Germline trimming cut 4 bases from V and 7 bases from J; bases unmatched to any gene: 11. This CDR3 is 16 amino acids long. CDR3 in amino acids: CASSPRAGGPRNEQFY. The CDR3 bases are TGCGCCAGCAGCCCAAGGGCGGGAGGGCCTCGGAATGAGCAGTTCTAC.

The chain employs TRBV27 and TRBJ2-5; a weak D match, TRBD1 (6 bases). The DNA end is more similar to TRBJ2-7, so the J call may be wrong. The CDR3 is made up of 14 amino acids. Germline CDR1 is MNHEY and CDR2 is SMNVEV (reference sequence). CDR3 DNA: TGTGCCAGCAGTTCCGACAGGAGTAGGAACGAGCAGTACTTC. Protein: CASSSDRSRNEQYF.

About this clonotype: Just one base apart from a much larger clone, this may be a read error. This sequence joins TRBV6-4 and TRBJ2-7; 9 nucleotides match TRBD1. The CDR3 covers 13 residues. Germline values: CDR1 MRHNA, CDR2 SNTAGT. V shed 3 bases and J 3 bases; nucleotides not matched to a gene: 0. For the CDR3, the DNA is TGTGCCAGCAGTGAGGACAGGGGCTACGAGCAGTACTTC. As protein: CASSEDRGYEQYF.

The CDR3 loop is CASRPTGTGDGYTF. The CDR3 DNA reads TGTGCCAGCCGCCCCACCGGGACAGGGGATGGCTACACCTTC. This chain links TRBV12-3 or TRBV12-4 with TRBJ1-2; 10 bases are shared with TRBD1. After removal of 8 bases from V and 6 bases from J, the junction contained 9 bases not matched to a gene. This CDR3 is 14 amino acids long.

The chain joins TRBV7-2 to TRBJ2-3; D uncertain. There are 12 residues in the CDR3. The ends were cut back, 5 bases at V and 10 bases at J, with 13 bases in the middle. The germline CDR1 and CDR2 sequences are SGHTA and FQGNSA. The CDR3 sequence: CASSLDSAAQYF. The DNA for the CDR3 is TGTGCCAGCAGCCTAGACTCGGCGGCGCAGTATTTT.

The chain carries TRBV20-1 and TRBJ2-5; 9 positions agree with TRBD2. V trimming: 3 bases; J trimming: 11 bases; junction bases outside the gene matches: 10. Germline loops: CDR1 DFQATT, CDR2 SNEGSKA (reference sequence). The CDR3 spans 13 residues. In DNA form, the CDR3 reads TGCAGTGCTAGTCTAGCGGGATACAATGAGCAGTACTTC. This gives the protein CSASLAGYNEQYF.

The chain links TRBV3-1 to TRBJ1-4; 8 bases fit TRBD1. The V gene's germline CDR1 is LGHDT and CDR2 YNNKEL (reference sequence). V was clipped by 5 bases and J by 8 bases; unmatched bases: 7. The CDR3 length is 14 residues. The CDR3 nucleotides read TGTGCCAGCAGCTCCGACAGGGGAGGCGAAAAACTGTTTTTT. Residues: CASSSDRGGEKLFF.

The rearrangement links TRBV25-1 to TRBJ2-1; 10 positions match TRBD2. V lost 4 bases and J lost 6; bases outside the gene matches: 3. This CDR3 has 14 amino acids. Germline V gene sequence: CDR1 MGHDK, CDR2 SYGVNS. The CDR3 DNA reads TGTGCCAGCAGTGTTAGCGGGGGGTTCAATGAGCAGTTCTTC. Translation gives CASSVSGGFNEQFF.